This T cell receptor beta chain is drawn from a study of T cell responses to AZD1222 COVID-19 vaccine. Points on this clone: Its antigen is still unknown.

The germline V gene encodes CDR1 SQVTM and CDR2 ANQGSEA. This CDR3 comprises 11 residues. Profiling relied on immunoSEQ multiplex PCR, and the TCRdb table lists in-frame clones only, not all of them. The data show about 130,000 clones, with approximately 93% seen just once and about 0.86% held by the top ten. Study findings and constraints: A reported finding is that nearly half of spike-specific TCRs target unmutated variant regions. Elevations in Spike-specific TCR breadth and depth followed administration of two AZD1222 doses. After the peak T cell response, and only then, were repertoires sampled.

The genes are TRBV29-1 and TRBJ2-1, with unresolved D. This specimen consisted of peripheral blood, obtained on day 0 of AZD1222 vaccination. This receptor was obtained from an adult in good health. CDR3: CSLQTDTVQFF. The CDR3 DNA reads TGCAGTCTCCAAACTGACACTGTGCAGTTCTTC.